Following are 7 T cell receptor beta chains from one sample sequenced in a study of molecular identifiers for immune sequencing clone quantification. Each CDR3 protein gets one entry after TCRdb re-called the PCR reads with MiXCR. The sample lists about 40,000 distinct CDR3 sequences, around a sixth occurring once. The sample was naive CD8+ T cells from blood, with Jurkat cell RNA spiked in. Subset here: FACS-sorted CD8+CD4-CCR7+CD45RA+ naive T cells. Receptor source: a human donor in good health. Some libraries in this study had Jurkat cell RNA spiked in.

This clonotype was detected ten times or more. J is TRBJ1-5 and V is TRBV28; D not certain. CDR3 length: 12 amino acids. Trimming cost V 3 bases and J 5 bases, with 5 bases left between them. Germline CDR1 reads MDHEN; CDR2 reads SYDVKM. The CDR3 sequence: CASSLPDQPQHF. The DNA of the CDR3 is TGTGCCAGCAGTTTGCCCGATCAGCCCCAGCATTTT.

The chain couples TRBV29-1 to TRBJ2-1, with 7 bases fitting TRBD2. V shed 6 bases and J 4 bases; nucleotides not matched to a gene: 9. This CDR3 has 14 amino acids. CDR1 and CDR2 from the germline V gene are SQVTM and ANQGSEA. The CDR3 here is CSVGPAGSYNEQFF. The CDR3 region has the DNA TGCAGCGTCGGGCCAGCGGGAAGTTACAATGAGCAGTTCTTC.

This chain's CDR3 is CSGLAGAGTGELFF. DNA of the CDR3: TGCAGCGGGCTAGCGGGAGCGGGCACCGGGGAGCTGTTTTTT. This chain uses TRBV29-1 with TRBJ2-2; TRBD2 matches 10 bases. The CDR3 is 14 residues long. J lost 4 bases, V lost 7 bases, and 6 bases had no gene match. Germline assignment: CDR1 SQVTM and CDR2 ANQGSEA.

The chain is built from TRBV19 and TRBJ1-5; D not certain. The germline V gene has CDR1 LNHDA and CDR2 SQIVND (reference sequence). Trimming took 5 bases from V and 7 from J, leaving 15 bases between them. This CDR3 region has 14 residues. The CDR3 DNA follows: TGTGCCAGTAGTTTTCATCAGGCGGGACAGCCCCAGCATTTT. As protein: CASSFHQAGQPQHF.

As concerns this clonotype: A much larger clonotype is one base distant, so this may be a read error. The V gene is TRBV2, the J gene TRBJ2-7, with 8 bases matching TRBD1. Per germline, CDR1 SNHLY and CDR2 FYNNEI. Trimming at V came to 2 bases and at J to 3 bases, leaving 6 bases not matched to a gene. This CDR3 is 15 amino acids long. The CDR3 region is CASSETGQEIYEQYF. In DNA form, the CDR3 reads TGTGCCAGCAGTGAAACGGGACAGGAGATCTACGAGCAGTACTTC.

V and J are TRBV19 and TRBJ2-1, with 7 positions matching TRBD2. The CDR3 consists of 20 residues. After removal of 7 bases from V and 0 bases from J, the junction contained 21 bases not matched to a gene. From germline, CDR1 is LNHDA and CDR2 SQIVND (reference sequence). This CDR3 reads CASTHGAGARGYNSYNEQFF. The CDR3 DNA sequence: TGTGCCAGTACCCATGGGGCGGGAGCACGGGGGTACAACTCCTACAATGAGCAGTTCTTC. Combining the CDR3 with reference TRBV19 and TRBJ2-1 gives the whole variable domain DGGITQSPKYLFRKEGQNVTLSCEQNLNHDAMYWYRQDPGQGLRLIYYSQIVNDFQKGDIAEGYSVSREKKESFPLTVTSAQKNPTAFYLCASTHGAGARGYNSYNEQFFGPGTRLTVL.

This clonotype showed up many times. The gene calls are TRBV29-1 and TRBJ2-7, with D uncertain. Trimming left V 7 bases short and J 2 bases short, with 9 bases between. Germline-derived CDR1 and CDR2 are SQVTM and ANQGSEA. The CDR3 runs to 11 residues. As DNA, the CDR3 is TGCAGCGGCTCTACCACCTACGAGCAGTACTTC. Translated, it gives CSGSTTYEQYF.